This T cell receptor (beta chain) derives from a study of CD8+ T cells in alopecia areata. RNA was extracted and reverse transcribed into cDNA as the sequencing template. Assay used: immunoSEQ multiplex PCR; TCRdb lists only in-frame clones, some missing. Here the sample spans 100,000 to 120,000 clones, about 50% being singletons. There are 16 residues in the CDR3. CDR1 SGHDT and CDR2 YYEEEE come from the germline V gene. After removal of 0 bases from V and 2 bases from J, the junction contained 6 bases not matched to a gene. Sequencing was performed on NKG2D-low CD8+ T cells sorted from blood. The genes are TRBV5-6 and TRBJ2-7; 9 positions agree with TRBD1. The receptor comes from a human donor with alopecia areata. CDR3 in amino acids: CASSLDGTGFTYEQYF. The DNA for the CDR3 is TGTGCCAGCAGCTTGGATGGGACAGGGTTTACCTACGAGCAGTACTTC.